Listed here are 26 T cell receptor beta chains from one sample, sequenced in a study of T cells in Graves' hyperthyroidism and ophthalmopathy. What was amplified from RNA transcripts were TCR beta CDR3 regions. A first-round RT-PCR of the TCR CDR3 used the HTBI primer set. MiXCR, run by TCRdb on the multiplex PCR reads, gives a single entry per CDR3 protein. Here the sample spans around 300,000 distinct CDR3 sequences, around 14% being singletons. The sequencing input was blood. These receptor sequences come from a woman in her thirties with Graves' hyperthyroidism.

This clonotype has a count of ten or more. The rearrangement uses TRBV3-1 and TRBJ2-1; 7 bases align to TRBD2. The CDR3 is 15 amino acids. V lost 0 bases and J lost 8; bases outside the gene matches: 7. Germline V lookup: CDR1 LGHDT, CDR2 YNNKEL (reference sequence). The CDR3 reads CASSQDVAGVDEQFF. The DNA of the CDR3 is TGTGCCAGCAGCCAAGACGTGGCGGGAGTGGATGAGCAGTTCTTC.

This clonotype was observed a few times. The gene calls are TRBV6-6 and TRBJ1-1; D call uncertain. V lost 1 base to trimming and J lost 6 bases, with 12 bases between them. Germline CDR1 MNHNY, CDR2 SVGAGI (reference sequence). The CDR3 extends over 14 amino acids. The chain's CDR3 is CASSYLASLSEAFF. The CDR3 DNA reads TGTGCCAGCAGTTACTTGGCCTCCCTCTCTGAAGCTTTCTTT.

This clonotype has just a few counts. The V and J genes are TRBV30 and TRBJ1-4, with D tentatively TRBD1 (6 bases). Trimming took off 8 bases at V and 8 bases at J, with 12 bases between the two ends. This CDR3 contains 11 residues. Germline loops: CDR1 GTSNPN, CDR2 SVGIG (reference sequence). The CDR3 sequence is CAGGHGEKLFF. In nucleotides, the CDR3 is TGTGCCGGGGGACACGGAGAAAAACTGTTTTTT.

This chain connects TRBV6-2 or TRBV6-3 to TRBJ1-2, with D hard to call. Trimming shortened V by 0 bases and J by 3 bases, and 11 bases separated the two germline ends. This CDR3 region has 15 residues. Per the germline V gene, CDR1 is MNHEY and CDR2 is SVGEGT. In DNA form, the CDR3 reads TGTGCCAGCAGTTACTCGAGGGAAGAATACTATGGCTACACCTTC. Translating it yields CASSYSREEYYGYTF.

The chain links TRBV2 to TRBJ2-2; D possibly corresponds to TRBD2 (6 bases). Germline V gene data show CDR1 as SNHLY and CDR2 as FYNNEI. The CDR3 is made up of 13 amino acids. Trimming pared 4 bases from V and 6 bases from J, leaving 9 bases between. This CDR3 is CASSGDSSGELFF. The CDR3 DNA follows: TGTGCCAGCAGTGGGGACTCCTCCGGGGAGCTGTTTTTT.

This clonotype was observed a handful of times. J is TRBJ2-7 and V is TRBV7-9; D remains ambiguous. Trimming took 4 bases from V and 0 from J, leaving 7 bases between them. CDR3 length: 13 amino acids. The germline V gene has CDR1 SEHNR and CDR2 FQNEAQ (reference sequence). CDR3 amino acids: CASSSLLSYEQYF. The CDR3 region has the DNA TGTGCCAGCAGCTCCCTACTCTCCTACGAGCAGTACTTC. Full variable domain (missing parts from reference TRBV7-9 and TRBJ2-7): DTGVSQNPRHKITKRGQNVTFRCDPISEHNRLYWYRQTLGQGPEFLTYFQNEAQLEKSRLLSDRFSAERPKGSFSTLEIQRTEQGDSAMYLCASSSLLSYEQYFGPGTRLTVT.

The genes are TRBV7-3 and TRBJ2-5; 9 positions agree with TRBD2. J gave up 13 bases and V 4 bases, and 10 bases lay outside the gene matches. Germline lookup yields CDR1 SGHTA and CDR2 FQGTGA. This CDR3 comprises 13 residues. The CDR3 region has the DNA TGTGCCAGCAGCTCCCCGCGGGAGCGGGAGGTGTACTTC. This gives the protein CASSSPREREVYF.

In this sample, this clonotype turned up many times. V and J are TRBV6-1 and TRBJ1-1; D unresolved. V dropped 6 bases and J dropped 0 bases, with 8 bases sitting between them. CDR1 is MNHNS, CDR2 SASEGT, per germline. The CDR3 runs 13 residues. The CDR3 nucleotides read TGTGCCAGCAGGGCGGTTGTGAACACTGAAGCTTTCTTT. Translation: CASRAVVNTEAFF.

CDR3 residues: CASSLGKTYEQYF. For the CDR3, the DNA is TGTGCCAGCAGCTTAGGGAAGACCTACGAGCAGTACTTC. The rearrangement joins TRBV7-6 to TRBJ2-7; no firm D call. The CDR3 runs 13 residues. The ends were cut back, 1 base at V and 2 bases at J, with 6 bases in the middle. Germline CDR1 reads SGHVS; CDR2 reads FNYEAQ.

This clonotype was recorded a few times. This chain connects TRBV20-1 to TRBJ2-3, with D maybe TRBD2 (5 bases). Deletions cut 5 bases from V and 7 bases from J, with 22 bases between. This CDR3 region has 15 residues. Germline V lookup: CDR1 DFQATT, CDR2 SNEGSKA (reference sequence). CDR3 coding DNA: TGCAGTGCTCCGACCGGAGGCTGGACTGCACATACGCAGTATTTT. Residues: CSAPTGGWTAHTQYF.

Ten or more counts support this clonotype. V and J are TRBV12-3 or TRBV12-4 and TRBJ2-2; maybe TRBD2 (5 bases). This CDR3 spans 14 amino acids. The ends were cut back, 5 bases at V and 6 bases at J, with 13 bases in the middle. Here the CDR3 DNA reads TGTGCCAGCAGTGTGAAGGCGAGGGCCGGGGAGCTGTTTTTT. Its translation: CASSVKARAGELFF.

The V call is TRBV20-1, the J call TRBJ2-7; 10 bases map to TRBD2. Germline values: CDR1 DFQATT, CDR2 SNEGSKA (reference sequence). This CDR3 spans 15 amino acids. V gave up 6 bases and J gave up 3 bases; unmatched junction bases: 11. The CDR3 sequence is CSASRGASGSYEQYF. The DNA for the CDR3 is TGCAGTGCAAGCCGAGGGGCTAGCGGGAGCTACGAGCAGTACTTC.

This clonotype was found many times. The chain employs TRBV14 and TRBJ1-1; D perhaps matches TRBD1 (5 bases). The CDR3 totals 12 residues. Trimming removed 4 bases at V and 11 bases at J, with 14 bases between. The germline gives CDR1 SGHDN, CDR2 FVKESK. The CDR3 DNA reads TGTGCCAGCAGCCCGGGCAGACAGTCGGCTTTCTTT. Translation gives CASSPGRQSAFF.

This clonotype has at least ten counts. The chain carries TRBV4-3 and TRBJ2-3, with a weak D call TRBD2 (6 bases). Deletions cut 1 base from V and 1 base from J, with 9 bases between. The germline gives CDR1 LGHNA, CDR2 YSLEER. This CDR3 contains 15 residues. The CDR3 nucleotides read TGCGCCAGCAGCCAAGTAGGCGGGGGCACAGATACGCAGTATTTT. Translating gives CASSQVGGGTDTQYF.

The J gene is TRBJ2-1, the V gene TRBV4-2; 11 bases line up with TRBD2. The J segment lost 3 bases and the V segment lost 0 bases, leaving 4 bases of the junction unmatched. The CDR3 is 17 amino acids. The V gene's germline CDR1 is LGHNA and CDR2 YNFKEQ. The CDR3 coding sequence is TGTGCCAGCAGCCAAGACGGGACTAGCGGATTCTACAATGAGCAGTTCTTC. Its translation is CASSQDGTSGFYNEQFF.

This clonotype showed up many times. This rearrangement joins TRBV20-1 to TRBJ2-7, with a tentative D call TRBD2 (7 bases). Germline V gene data show CDR1 as DFQATT and CDR2 as SNEGSKA (reference sequence). The CDR3 runs 14 residues. V was trimmed by 6 bases and J by 3 bases, leaving 18 bases between them. DNA of the CDR3: TGCAGTGCGGGACGATGGGGAGGGGGCTACGAGCAGTACTTC. This sequence encodes CSAGRWGGGYEQYF.

This clonotype was detected only a few times. The chain links TRBV24-1 to TRBJ1-1, with D possibly being TRBD1 (6 bases). Germline assignment: CDR1 KGHDR and CDR2 SFDVKD. Deletions cut 12 bases from V and 5 bases from J, with 12 bases between. CDR3 size: 11 residues. Written as DNA, the CDR3 is TGTGCCTCGAATACAGGGACTGAAGCTTTCTTT. It codes for CASNTGTEAFF.

This clonotype was detected only a few times. This sequence joins TRBV19 and TRBJ1-1, with D possibly being TRBD1 (5 bases). The germline V gene has CDR1 LNHDA and CDR2 SQIVND (reference sequence). Between the trimmed V and J ends, which lost 10 bases and 0 bases, there was a span of 15 bases. The CDR3 has 14 amino acids. In DNA form, the CDR3 reads TGTGCCACCCTCCCCGGGACGGTGAACACTGAAGCTTTCTTT. Its translation is CATLPGTVNTEAFF.

The chain links TRBV11-2 to TRBJ1-5, with D perhaps TRBD1 (6 bases). This CDR3 has 16 amino acids. The germline V gene has CDR1 SGHAT and CDR2 FQNNGV. Trimming took off 6 bases at V and 7 bases at J, with 22 bases between the two ends. The CDR3 sequence is CASSQGWGGRGQPQHF. The CDR3 nucleotides read TGTGCCAGCAGTCAGGGGTGGGGGGGGCGCGGGCAGCCCCAGCATTTT.

The genes are TRBV5-1 and TRBJ1-1; maybe TRBD1 (5 bases). This CDR3 spans 14 amino acids. Trimming shortened V by 0 bases and J by 3 bases, and 9 bases separated the two germline ends. From germline, CDR1 is SGHRS and CDR2 YFSETQ. This CDR3 is CASSLGLGHTEAFF. CDR3 nucleotides: TGCGCCAGCAGCTTGGGTTTGGGACACACTGAAGCTTTCTTT.

The rearrangement joins TRBV10-2 to TRBJ1-6; 7 bases are shared with TRBD1. With V trimmed by 4 bases and J by 3 bases, 3 bases remained unmatched. Germline V CDR1 and CDR2: WSHSY, SAAADI. The CDR3 totals 15 residues. The CDR3 bases are TGCGCCAGCAGTGGGACAGGAATCTATAATTCACCCCTCCACTTT. Its translation: CASSGTGIYNSPLHF.

Many counts were recorded for this clonotype. The chain uses TRBV7-2 and TRBJ2-3, with 8 bases lining up with TRBD1. CDR1 and CDR2 (germline): SGHTA, FQGNSA. V shed 5 bases and J 0 bases; nucleotides not matched to a gene: 4. The CDR3 runs to 15 residues. The CDR3 sequence is CASSPDRASTDTQYF. As DNA, the CDR3 is TGTGCCAGCAGCCCGGACAGGGCGAGCACAGATACGCAGTATTTT. The whole variable domain, remainder taken from reference TRBV7-2 and TRBJ2-3, is GAGVSQSPSNKVTEKGKDVELRCDPISGHTALYWYRQSLGQGLEFLIYFQGNSAPDKSGLPSDRFSAERTGGSVSTLTIQRTQQEDSAVYLCASSPDRASTDTQYFGPGTRLTVL.

This clonotype was recorded at least ten times. The chain has TRBV6-2 or TRBV6-3 and TRBJ2-1; the D gene is possibly TRBD2 (5 bases). The V end was cut by 6 bases, the J end by 0 bases, with 12 bases between. The CDR3 totals 15 residues. CDR1 is MNHEY and CDR2 is SVGEGT in the germline V gene. The CDR3 DNA sequence: TGTGCCAGCAGGGAAAGCGGAAGCTCCTACAATGAGCAGTTCTTC. Translated: CASRESGSSYNEQFF.

This clonotype was seen a few times. The V gene is TRBV3-1, the J gene TRBJ2-3; D gene ambiguous. Germline V CDR1 and CDR2: LGHDT, YNNKEL (reference sequence). With 0 bases removed from V and 9 bases from J, the gap between germline ends came to 13 bases. The CDR3 runs to 14 residues. CDR3 amino acids: CASSQDRRSTTQYF. For the CDR3, the DNA is TGTGCCAGCAGCCAAGATCGTAGAAGCACGACGCAGTATTTT.

This chain links TRBV7-2 with TRBJ1-3; D remains unclear. This CDR3 contains 15 residues. In germline, CDR1 is SGHTA, CDR2 FQGNSA. Between the trimmed V and J ends, which lost 1 base and 0 bases, there was a span of 7 bases. The CDR3 sequence is CASSLGPNSGNTIYF. In DNA form, the CDR3 reads TGTGCCAGCAGCTTAGGACCCAACTCTGGAAACACCATATATTTT.

DNA of the CDR3: TGTGCTAGTGGTTTGCAGATAGCGGGAGAGAACCCTGAGCAGTTCTTC. Translated: CASGLQIAGENPEQFF. The chain carries TRBV12-5 and TRBJ2-1, with 9 bases that match TRBD2. Germline CDR1 is LGHNT and CDR2 is FRNRAP. The J segment lost 9 bases and the V segment lost 2 bases, leaving 11 bases of the junction unmatched. This CDR3 contains 16 residues. Full variable domain (missing parts from reference TRBV12-5 and TRBJ2-1): DARVTQTPRHKVTEMGQEVTMRCQPILGHNTVFWYRQTMMQGLELLAYFRNRAPLDDSGMPKDRFSAEMPDATLATLKIQPSEPRDSAVYFCASGLQIAGENPEQFFGPGTRLTVL.